Following are 22 T cell receptor beta chains from one sample sequenced in a study of blood T cell repertoires in COVID-19. Repertoires were generated with immunoSEQ multiplex PCR, while TCRdb's copy carries only in-frame clones and drops some. This sample carries about 190,000 clones, approximately 90% of them seen once, and the ten largest clones take 1.1%. Sample: peripheral blood. These receptors came from a man aged 25-45 years with acute or convalescent COVID-19.

J is TRBJ2-2 and V is TRBV27, with D maybe TRBD1 (6 bases). CDR1 MNHEY and CDR2 SMNVEV come from the germline V gene (reference sequence). V lost 4 bases to trimming and J lost 7 bases, with 16 bases between them. There are 15 residues in the CDR3. CDR3: CASSSWTAPGGELFF. The CDR3 DNA sequence: TGTGCCAGCAGTTCTTGGACAGCCCCGGGCGGGGAGCTGTTTTTT.

This chain joins TRBV19 and TRBJ1-1; the D gene is possibly TRBD1 (5 bases). Germline CDR1 is LNHDA and CDR2 is SQIVND (reference sequence). V lost 1 base and J 6 bases, leaving 12 bases between the germline ends. The CDR3 loop spans 14 amino acids. CDR3 sequence reads: CASSIAGGIAEAFF. The CDR3 DNA sequence: TGTGCCAGTAGTATAGCTGGGGGGATCGCTGAAGCTTTCTTT.

The sample holds one count of this clone. The chain links TRBV20-1 to TRBJ2-3; 7 bases fit TRBD2. The V and J ends lost 3 bases and 4 bases, in that order; junction bases with no gene match: 7. Germline assignment: CDR1 DFQATT and CDR2 SNEGSKA (reference sequence). The CDR3 has 14 amino acids. Here the CDR3 DNA reads TGCAGTGCTAGTCTTGCGGGAGTCCCAGATACGCAGTATTTT. It translates to CSASLAGVPDTQYF.

The rearrangement uses TRBV5-1 and TRBJ2-2, with D maybe TRBD2 (5 bases). The V and J ends lost 6 bases and 0 bases respectively, with 15 bases between them. Germline V CDR1 and CDR2: SGHRS, YFSETQ. CDR3 length equals 16 residues. DNA for the CDR3: TGCGCCAGCACCCGCGGGTCCGGAACGAACACCGGGGAGCTGTTTTTT. Its protein product is CASTRGSGTNTGELFF. The whole variable domain, filled in from reference TRBV5-1 and TRBJ2-2, reads KAGVTQTPRYLIKTRGQQVTLSCSPISGHRSVSWYQQTPGQGLQFLFEYFSETQRNKGNFPGRFSGRQFSNSRSEMNVSTLELGDSALYLCASTRGSGTNTGELFFGEGSRLTVL.

The chain is built from TRBV24-1 and TRBJ2-1; 7 nucleotides align to TRBD2. CDR3 length equals 17 residues. J lost 8 bases, V lost 4 bases, and 16 bases had no gene match. Germline CDR1 KGHDR, CDR2 SFDVKD. The CDR3 DNA reads as TGTGCCACCAGTGACTCCTCGACTTTGCGGGGGATCCATGAGCAGTTCTTC. It is translated as CATSDSSTLRGIHEQFF.

CDR3 sequence reads: CASSIGTVKEKLFF. The CDR3 nucleotides read TGCGCCAGCAGCATCGGGACAGTTAAGGAAAAACTGTTTTTT. This chain uses TRBV5-1 with TRBJ1-4; 7 nucleotides align to TRBD1. Per the germline V gene, CDR1 is SGHRS and CDR2 is YFSETQ. Trimming cost V 4 bases and J 8 bases; bases outside gene matches: 8. The CDR3 extends over 14 amino acids.

The chain is built from TRBV9 and TRBJ2-5; TRBD2 matches 10 bases. The V gene's germline CDR1 is SGDLS and CDR2 YYNGEE. After removal of 4 bases from V and 5 bases from J, the junction contained 2 bases not matched to a gene. The CDR3 sequence is 13 residues long. CDR3 loop: CASSPSGGETQYF. The CDR3, as DNA: TGTGCCAGCAGCCCTAGCGGGGGTGAGACCCAGTACTTC. The whole variable domain, filled in from reference TRBV9 and TRBJ2-5, reads DSGVTQTPKHLITATGQRVTLRCSPRSGDLSVYWYQQSLDQGLQFLIQYYNGEERAKGNILERFSAQQFPDLHSELNLSSLELGDSALYFCASSPSGGETQYFGPGTRLLVL.

The chain links TRBV28 to TRBJ2-2; TRBD1 matches at 7 bases. This CDR3 is 15 amino acids long. Germline V gene sequence: CDR1 MDHEN, CDR2 SYDVKM. The trim removed 8 bases at V and 7 bases at J, leaving 13 bases unmatched. Here the CDR3 reads CASGLPDRQSGELFF. The CDR3 region has the DNA TGTGCCAGCGGACTTCCGGACAGGCAGAGCGGGGAGCTGTTTTTT. Based on the CDR3 plus reference TRBV28 and TRBJ2-2, the full variable domain is DVKVTQSSRYLVKRTGEKVFLECVQDMDHENMFWYRQDPGLGLRLIYFSYDVKMKEKGDIPEGYSVSREKKERFSLILESASTNQTSMYLCASGLPDRQSGELFFGEGSRLTVL.

The rearrangement uses TRBV30 and TRBJ1-5; D remains unclear. This CDR3 has 18 residues. V shed 3 bases and J shed 2 bases, with 23 bases lying between them. Germline values: CDR1 GTSNPN, CDR2 SVGIG (reference sequence). The CDR3 coding sequence is TGTGCCTGGAGCATAGGATACAGTGGGGAGATGGGCAATCAGCCCCAGCATTTT. Translated, it gives CAWSIGYSGEMGNQPQHF.

V and J are TRBV18 and TRBJ1-2; the match to TRBD1 covers 7 bases. The CDR3 extends over 14 amino acids. The ends lost 3 bases at V and 6 bases at J; junction bases unmatched: 7. CDR1 and CDR2 (germline): KGHSH, LQKENI. The DNA for the CDR3 is TGTGCCAGCTCACCCGAGACAAGGGGGCATGGCTACACCTTC. Protein product: CASSPETRGHGYTF.

V and J are TRBV28 and TRBJ2-7; tentatively, D is TRBD1 (6 bases). The CDR3 contains 13 residues. Germline V gene data show CDR1 as MDHEN and CDR2 as SYDVKM. The V and J ends lost 5 bases and 3 bases respectively, with 11 bases between them. As DNA, the CDR3 is TGTGCCAGCAGTACACAGGGTTACTACGAGCAGTACTTC. Translation: CASSTQGYYEQYF.

The gene calls are TRBV19 and TRBJ2-1; D perhaps matches TRBD2 (8 bases). V was trimmed by 6 bases and J by 10 bases, leaving 22 bases between them. Germline CDR1 reads LNHDA; CDR2 reads SQIVND (reference sequence). The CDR3 sequence is 15 residues long. The CDR3 nucleotides read TGTGCCAGTAGCTCAGGGGGACTAGGGTTCGTAGAGCAGTTCTTC. Amino acids: CASSSGGLGFVEQFF. Drawing the rest from reference TRBV19 and TRBJ2-1, the complete variable domain is DGGITQSPKYLFRKEGQNVTLSCEQNLNHDAMYWYRQDPGQGLRLIYYSQIVNDFQKGDIAEGYSVSREKKESFPLTVTSAQKNPTAFYLCASSSGGLGFVEQFFGPGTRLTVL.

The chain links TRBV2 to TRBJ2-2; 9 bases map to TRBD2. V trimming: 6 bases; J trimming: 6 bases; junction bases outside the gene matches: 8. Germline CDR1 reads SNHLY; CDR2 reads FYNNEI. The CDR3 consists of 15 residues. The CDR3 reads CASRESGGWAGELFF. CDR3 bases: TGTGCCAGCAGAGAAAGCGGGGGGTGGGCCGGGGAGCTGTTTTTT. Drawing the rest from reference TRBV2 and TRBJ2-2, the complete variable domain is EPEVTQTPSHQVTQMGQEVILRCVPISNHLYFYWYRQILGQKVEFLVSFYNNEISEKSEIFDDQFSVERPDGSNFTLKIRSTKLEDSAMYFCASRESGGWAGELFFGEGSRLTVL.

This chain joins TRBV6-4 and TRBJ1-4, with D unclear. V was clipped by 4 bases and J by 8 bases, with 17 bases between them. Germline V gene lookup returns CDR1 MRHNA and CDR2 SNTAGT. The CDR3 extends over 15 amino acids. CDR3 sequence reads: CASSVSGGRREKLFF. In DNA form, the CDR3 reads TGTGCCAGCAGTGTTTCCGGAGGGAGACGAGAAAAACTGTTTTTT.

The V gene is TRBV18, the J gene TRBJ2-3; no clear D. Germline CDR1 KGHSH, CDR2 LQKENI. Trimming stripped 2 bases from V and 3 bases from J, with 3 bases between. CDR3 size: 12 residues. The CDR3 sequence is CASSPATDTQYF. The DNA for the CDR3 is TGTGCCAGCTCACCAGCGACAGATACGCAGTATTTT.

This clone was counted a single time. This chain uses TRBV3-1 (or the pseudogene TRBV3-2) with TRBJ2-7, with 11 nucleotides matching TRBD1. CDR1 LGHDT and CDR2 YNNKEL come from the germline V gene (reference sequence). V was clipped by 5 bases and J by 4 bases; unmatched bases: 10. The CDR3 runs 16 residues. The CDR3 region has the DNA TGTGCCAGCAGCGGGGACAGGGGGAAGGGATTATACGAGCAGTACTTC. Amino acids: CASSGDRGKGLYEQYF.

In the case of this clone: Other nucleotide sequences from this sample produce the same CDR3. This chain joins TRBV19 and TRBJ1-5; maybe TRBD1 (5 bases). V was cut by 5 bases and J by 6 bases, with 8 bases left in between. Germline V gene lookup returns CDR1 LNHDA and CDR2 SQIVND (reference sequence). The CDR3 sequence is 12 residues long. This CDR3 reads CASSLRGQPQHF. CDR3 nucleotide sequence: TGTGCCAGTAGTCTTAGGGGTCAGCCCCAGCATTTT. Full variable domain (outside the CDR3, taken from reference TRBV19 and TRBJ1-5): DGGITQSPKYLFRKEGQNVTLSCEQNLNHDAMYWYRQDPGQGLRLIYYSQIVNDFQKGDIAEGYSVSREKKESFPLTVTSAQKNPTAFYLCASSLRGQPQHFGDGTRLSIL.

The chain recombines TRBV10-3 with TRBJ2-2; the match to TRBD2 covers 10 bases. The J segment lost 6 bases and the V segment lost 5 bases, leaving 3 bases of the junction unmatched. The germline V gene encodes CDR1 ENHRY and CDR2 SYGVKD. This CDR3 spans 14 amino acids. The CDR3 protein is CAISLAGGPGELFF. Written as DNA, the CDR3 is TGTGCCATCAGTTTAGCGGGAGGCCCCGGGGAGCTGTTTTTT.

This clone showed up just once. The J gene is TRBJ1-3, the V gene TRBV28; D perhaps matches TRBD1 (6 bases). There are 15 residues in the CDR3. V lost 6 bases to trimming and J lost 0 bases, with 12 bases between them. Germline assignment: CDR1 MDHEN and CDR2 SYDVKM. The CDR3 region has the DNA TGTGCCAGCAGCCCTGGACAGACCTCTGGAAACACCATATATTTT. This gives the protein CASSPGQTSGNTIYF.

The chain has TRBV6-5 and TRBJ1-5; 7 nucleotides line up with TRBD1. Looked up from germline, CDR1 is MNHEY and CDR2 is SVGAGI. V lost 5 bases and J lost 6; bases outside the gene matches: 7. This CDR3 region has 14 residues. CDR3 coding DNA: TGTGCCAGCAGTCTAACAGGGGTGGGTCAGCCCCAGCATTTT. This encodes CASSLTGVGQPQHF.

The chain employs TRBV5-1 and TRBJ2-5, with 7 nucleotides matching TRBD1. V lost 4 bases to trimming and J lost 2 bases; unmatched junction nucleotides: 5. The V gene's germline CDR1 is SGHRS and CDR2 YFSETQ. The CDR3 has 14 amino acids. The CDR3 nucleotides are TGCGCCAGCAGCCTTGGACAGGAGCAAGAGACCCAGTACTTC. Protein sequence: CASSLGQEQETQYF.

V usage is TRBV6-5 and J usage is TRBJ1-5, with 7 bases lining up with TRBD1. Losses at the gene ends were 11 bases for V and 5 bases for J; bases not matched to a gene: 9. The CDR3 runs 13 residues. Germline assignment: CDR1 MNHEY and CDR2 SVGAGI. The CDR3 sequence is CAGGQGDYQPQHF. The DNA of the CDR3 is TGTGCCGGGGGGCAGGGGGATTATCAGCCCCAGCATTTT.